The clone carrying this T cell receptor beta chain has more than one count but fewer than ten. Its target is unknown. The data were obtained in a study of T-cell memory formation after mild COVID-19. Study-level background: Clustering of TCRs was largely donor specific. Overall study findings and caveats: While clones contracting from day 15 to 85 were balanced between CD4 and CD8, later expanders leaned CD4+. Cross-reactive memory seemingly joined, as some responding clones were found in pre-infection memory.

Using constant-segment primers, 5'RACE produced TCR alpha and TCR beta cDNA libraries carrying sample barcodes and UMIs. Each CDR3 protein is one row after TCRdb ran MiXCR on the 5' RACE reads. The table has about 400,000 distinct CDR3 sequences, 14% seen once. CDR3 length: 14 residues. V shed 4 bases, J shed 9 bases, and the junction held 9 bases outside the gene matches. The germline gives CDR1 DFQATT, CDR2 SNEGSKA (reference sequence). The gene calls are TRBV20-1 and TRBJ2-1; 10 bases agree with TRBD1. Material: PBMCs or a T cell subset sorted from them (not recorded which). The TCR sequence derives from a young man who had mild COVID-19 (a few samples of this study predate the infection). Cell type and time point are not known. The CDR3 DNA sequence: TGCAGTGCTAAGACAGGGGGCACGGCGAGTGAGCAGTTCTTC. Translation gives CSAKTGGTASEQFF.